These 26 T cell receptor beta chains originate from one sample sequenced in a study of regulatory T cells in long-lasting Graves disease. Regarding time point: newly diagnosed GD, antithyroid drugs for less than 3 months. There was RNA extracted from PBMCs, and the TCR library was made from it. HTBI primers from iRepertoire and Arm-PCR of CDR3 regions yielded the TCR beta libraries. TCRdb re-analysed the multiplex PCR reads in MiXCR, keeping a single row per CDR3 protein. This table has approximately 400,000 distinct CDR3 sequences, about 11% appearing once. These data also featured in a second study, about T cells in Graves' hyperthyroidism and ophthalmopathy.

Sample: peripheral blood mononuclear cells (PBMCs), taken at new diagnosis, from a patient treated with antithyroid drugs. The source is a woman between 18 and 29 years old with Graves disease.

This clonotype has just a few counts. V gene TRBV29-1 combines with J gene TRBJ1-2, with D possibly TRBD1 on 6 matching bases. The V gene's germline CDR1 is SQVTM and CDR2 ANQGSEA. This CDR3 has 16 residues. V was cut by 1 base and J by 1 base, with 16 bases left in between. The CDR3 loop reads CSVEGAGTPLNYGYTF. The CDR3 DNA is TGCAGCGTTGAAGGCGCCGGGACACCTCTTAACTATGGCTACACCTTC. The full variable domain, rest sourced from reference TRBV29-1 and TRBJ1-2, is SAVISQKPSRDICQRGTSLTIQCQVDSQVTMMFWYRQQPGQSLTLIATANQGSEATYESGFVIDKFPISRPNLTFSTLTVSNMSPEDSSIYLCSVEGAGTPLNYGYTFGSGTRLTVV.

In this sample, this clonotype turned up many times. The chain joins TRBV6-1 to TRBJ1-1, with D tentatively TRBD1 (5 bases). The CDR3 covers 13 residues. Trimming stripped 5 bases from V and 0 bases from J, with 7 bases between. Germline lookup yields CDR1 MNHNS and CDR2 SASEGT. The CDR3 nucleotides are TGTGCCAGCAGTAAGGGGATGAACACTGAAGCTTTCTTT. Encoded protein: CASSKGMNTEAFF.

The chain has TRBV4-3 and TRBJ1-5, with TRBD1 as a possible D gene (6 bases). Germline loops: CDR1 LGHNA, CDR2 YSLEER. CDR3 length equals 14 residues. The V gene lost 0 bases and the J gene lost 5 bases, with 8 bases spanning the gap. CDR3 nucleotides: TGCGCCAGCAGCCAAGACACAGGGCATCAGCCCCAGCATTTT. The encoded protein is CASSQDTGHQPQHF.

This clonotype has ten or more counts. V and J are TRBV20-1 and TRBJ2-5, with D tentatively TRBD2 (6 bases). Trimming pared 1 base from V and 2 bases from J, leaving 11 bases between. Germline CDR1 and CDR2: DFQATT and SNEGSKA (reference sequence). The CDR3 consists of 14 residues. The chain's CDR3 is CSARVPGTQETQYF. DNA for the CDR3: TGCAGTGCTAGAGTCCCCGGGACTCAAGAGACCCAGTACTTC.

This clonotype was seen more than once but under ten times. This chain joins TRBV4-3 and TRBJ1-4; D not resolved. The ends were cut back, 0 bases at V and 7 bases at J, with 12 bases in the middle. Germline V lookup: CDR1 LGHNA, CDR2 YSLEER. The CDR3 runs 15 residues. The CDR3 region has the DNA TGCGCCAGCAGCCAAGAGGGCCGGGGTGGTGAAAAACTGTTTTTT. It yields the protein CASSQEGRGGEKLFF.

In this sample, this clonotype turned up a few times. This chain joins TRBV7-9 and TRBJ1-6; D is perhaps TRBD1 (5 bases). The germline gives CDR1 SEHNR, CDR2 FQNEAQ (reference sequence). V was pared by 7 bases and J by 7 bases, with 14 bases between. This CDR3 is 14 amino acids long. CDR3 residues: CASTQRGINSPLHF. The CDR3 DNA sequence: TGTGCCAGCACTCAACGGGGGATAAATTCACCCCTCCACTTT.

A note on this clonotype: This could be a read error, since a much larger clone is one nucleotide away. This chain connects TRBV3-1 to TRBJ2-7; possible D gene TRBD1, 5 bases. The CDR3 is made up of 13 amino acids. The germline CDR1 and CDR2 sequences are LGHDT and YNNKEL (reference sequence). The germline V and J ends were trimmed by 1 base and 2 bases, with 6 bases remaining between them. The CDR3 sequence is CASSQARAYEQYF. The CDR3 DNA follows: TGTGCCAGCAGCCAAGCCAGGGCCTACGAGCAGTACTTC.

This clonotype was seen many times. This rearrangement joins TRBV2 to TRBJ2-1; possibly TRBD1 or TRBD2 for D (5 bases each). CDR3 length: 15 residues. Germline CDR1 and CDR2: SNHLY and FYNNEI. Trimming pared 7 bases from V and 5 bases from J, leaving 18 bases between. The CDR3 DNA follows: TGTGCCAGCACTCGCCGGGGACGGTCGGACAATGAGCAGTTCTTC. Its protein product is CASTRRGRSDNEQFF.

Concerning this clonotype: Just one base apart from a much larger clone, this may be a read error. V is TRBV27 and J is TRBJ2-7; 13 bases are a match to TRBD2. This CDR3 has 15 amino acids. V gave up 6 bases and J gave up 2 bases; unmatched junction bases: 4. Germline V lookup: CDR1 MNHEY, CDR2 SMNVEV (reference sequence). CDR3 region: CASSWGLAGPYEQYF. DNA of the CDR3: TGTGCCAGCAGCTGGGGACTAGCGGGACCCTACGAGCAGTACTTC.

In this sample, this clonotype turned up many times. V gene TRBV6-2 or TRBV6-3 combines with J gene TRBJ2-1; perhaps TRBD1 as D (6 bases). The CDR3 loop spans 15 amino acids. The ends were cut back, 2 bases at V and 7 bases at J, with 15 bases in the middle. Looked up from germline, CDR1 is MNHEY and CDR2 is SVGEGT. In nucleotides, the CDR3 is TGTGCCAGCAGTTACGAGGCAGGGGCAAAGAATGAGCAGTTCTTC. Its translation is CASSYEAGAKNEQFF.

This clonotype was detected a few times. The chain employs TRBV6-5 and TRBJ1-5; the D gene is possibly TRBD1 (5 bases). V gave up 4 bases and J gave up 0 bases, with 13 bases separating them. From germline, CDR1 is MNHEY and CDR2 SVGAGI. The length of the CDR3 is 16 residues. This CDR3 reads CASSLKGGVSNQPQHF. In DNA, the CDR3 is TGTGCCAGCAGTTTAAAGGGAGGGGTTAGCAATCAGCCCCAGCATTTT.

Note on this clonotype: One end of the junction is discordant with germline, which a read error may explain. The CDR3 DNA reads as TGTGCCAGCAGCTGGCGGGACAAGGAGCCTCGCTTC. Translating it yields CASSWRDKEPRF. This chain connects TRBV11-2 to TRBJ2-7; tentatively, D is TRBD1 or TRBD2 (6 bases each). CDR1 is SGHAT, CDR2 FQNNGV, per germline. This CDR3 has 12 amino acids. Combining the CDR3 with reference TRBV11-2 and TRBJ2-7 gives the whole variable domain EAGVAQSPRYKIIEKRQSVAFWCNPISGHATLYWYQQILGQGPKLLIQFQNNGVVDDSQLPKDRFSAERLKGVDSTLKIQPAKLEDSAVYLCASSWRDKEPRFGPGTRLTVT.

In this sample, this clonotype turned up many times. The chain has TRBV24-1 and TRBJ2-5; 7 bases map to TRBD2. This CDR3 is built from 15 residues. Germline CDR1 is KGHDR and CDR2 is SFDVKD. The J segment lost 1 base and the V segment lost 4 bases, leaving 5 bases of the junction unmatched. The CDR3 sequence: CATSDGGGSQETQYF. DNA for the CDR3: TGTGCCACCAGTGACGGGGGAGGGTCCCAAGAGACCCAGTACTTC.

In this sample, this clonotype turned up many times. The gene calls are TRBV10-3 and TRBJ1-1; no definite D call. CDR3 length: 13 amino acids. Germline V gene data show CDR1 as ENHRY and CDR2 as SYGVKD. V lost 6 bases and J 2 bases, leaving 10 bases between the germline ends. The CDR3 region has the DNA TGTGCCATCAGACCCGAGGCCAACACTGAAGCTTTCTTT. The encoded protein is CAIRPEANTEAFF.

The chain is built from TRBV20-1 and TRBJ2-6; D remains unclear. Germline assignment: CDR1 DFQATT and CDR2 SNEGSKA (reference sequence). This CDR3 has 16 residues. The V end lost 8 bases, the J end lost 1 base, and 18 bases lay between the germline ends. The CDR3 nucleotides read TGCAGTCCCAGCTTAAGGGCGAGGTCTGGGGCCAACGTCCTGACTTTC. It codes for CSPSLRARSGANVLTF.

Here the CDR3 reads CATRGGGPQPNTGELFF. The DNA of the CDR3 is TGTGCCACACGTGGGGGAGGGCCTCAACCGAACACCGGGGAGCTGTTTTTT. This chain uses TRBV19 with TRBJ2-2, with TRBD2 identical over 7 bases. V shed 10 bases, J shed 0 bases, and the junction held 14 bases outside the gene matches. The CDR3 length is 17 residues. The germline CDR1 and CDR2 sequences are LNHDA and SQIVND (reference sequence).

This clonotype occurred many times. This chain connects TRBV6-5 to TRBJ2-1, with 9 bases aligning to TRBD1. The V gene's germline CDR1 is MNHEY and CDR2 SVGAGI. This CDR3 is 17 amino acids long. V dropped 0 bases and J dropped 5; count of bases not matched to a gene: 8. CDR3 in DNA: TGTGCCAGCAGTTACTCCTTACAGGGGGCCCTCAACAATGAGCAGTTCTTC. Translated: CASSYSLQGALNNEQFF.

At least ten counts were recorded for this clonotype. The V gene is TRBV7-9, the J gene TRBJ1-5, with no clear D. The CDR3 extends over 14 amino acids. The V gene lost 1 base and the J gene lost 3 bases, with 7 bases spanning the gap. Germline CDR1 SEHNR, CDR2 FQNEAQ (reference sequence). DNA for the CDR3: TGTGCCAGCAGCTTAGGTCTGGTCAATCAGCCCCAGCATTTT. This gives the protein CASSLGLVNQPQHF.

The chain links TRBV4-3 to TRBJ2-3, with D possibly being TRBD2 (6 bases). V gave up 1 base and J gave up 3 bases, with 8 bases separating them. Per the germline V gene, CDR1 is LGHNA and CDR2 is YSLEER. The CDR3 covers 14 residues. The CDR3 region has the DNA TGCGCCAGCAGCCAAGGGGGGGAGACAGATACGCAGTATTTT. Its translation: CASSQGGETDTQYF.

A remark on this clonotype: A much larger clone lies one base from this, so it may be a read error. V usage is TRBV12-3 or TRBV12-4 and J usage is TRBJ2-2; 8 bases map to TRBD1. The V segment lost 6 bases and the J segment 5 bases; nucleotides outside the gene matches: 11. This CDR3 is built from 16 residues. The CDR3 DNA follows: TGTGCCAGCAGGGCCTTCCGGGACAGGAGGACCGGGGAGCTGTTTTTT. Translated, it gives CASRAFRDRRTGELFF.

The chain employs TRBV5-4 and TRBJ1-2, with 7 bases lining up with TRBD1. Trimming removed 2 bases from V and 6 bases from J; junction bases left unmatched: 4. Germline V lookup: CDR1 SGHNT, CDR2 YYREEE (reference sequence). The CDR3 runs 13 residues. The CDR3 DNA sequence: TGTGCCAGCAGCTTCACAGGGGTGGATGGCTACACCTTC. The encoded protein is CASSFTGVDGYTF.

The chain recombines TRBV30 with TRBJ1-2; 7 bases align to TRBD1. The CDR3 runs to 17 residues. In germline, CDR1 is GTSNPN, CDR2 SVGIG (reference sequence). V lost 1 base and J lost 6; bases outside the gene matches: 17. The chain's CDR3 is CAWSARQGTAGTDGYTF. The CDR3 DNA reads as TGTGCCTGGAGTGCACGTCAGGGGACAGCCGGTACGGATGGCTACACCTTC. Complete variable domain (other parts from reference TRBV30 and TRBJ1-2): SQTIHQWPATLVQPVGSPLSLECTVEGTSNPNLYWYRQAAGRGLQLLFYSVGIGQISSEVPQNLSASRPQDRQFILSSKKLLLSDSGFYLCAWSARQGTAGTDGYTFGSGTRLTVV.

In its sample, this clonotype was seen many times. The CDR3 DNA reads TGTGCCAGCAGCTCAGGGGCCACTGAAGCTTTCTTT. Translated, it gives CASSSGATEAFF. V is TRBV12-3 or TRBV12-4 and J is TRBJ1-1; weak D call: TRBD1 (6 bases). The CDR3 is made up of 12 amino acids. Trimming shortened V by 6 bases and J by 4 bases, and 9 bases separated the two germline ends.

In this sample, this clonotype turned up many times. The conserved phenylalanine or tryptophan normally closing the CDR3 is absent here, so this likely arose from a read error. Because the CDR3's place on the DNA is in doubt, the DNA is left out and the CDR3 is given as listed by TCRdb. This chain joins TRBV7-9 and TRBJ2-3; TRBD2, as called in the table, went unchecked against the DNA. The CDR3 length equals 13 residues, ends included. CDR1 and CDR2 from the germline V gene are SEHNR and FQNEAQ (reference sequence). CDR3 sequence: CASSLGTREGPLL.

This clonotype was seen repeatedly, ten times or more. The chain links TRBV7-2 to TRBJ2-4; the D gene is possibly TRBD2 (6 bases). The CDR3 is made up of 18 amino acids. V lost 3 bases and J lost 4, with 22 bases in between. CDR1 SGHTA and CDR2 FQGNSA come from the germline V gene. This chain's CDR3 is CASSLEGAVQLQKNIQYF. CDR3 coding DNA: TGTGCCAGCAGCTTGGAGGGCGCCGTGCAGTTACAAAAAAACATTCAGTACTTC.

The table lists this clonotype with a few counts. In nucleotides, the CDR3 is TGTGCCAGCAGCCTTAGCGGGGGCCTATTCTCTGGGGCCAACGTCCTGACTTTC. Its protein is CASSLSGGLFSGANVLTF. The chain uses TRBV7-6 and TRBJ2-6, with TRBD2 matching over 9 bases. Per germline, CDR1 SGHVS and CDR2 FNYEAQ. The ends lost 5 bases at V and 0 bases at J; junction bases unmatched: 8. CDR3 size: 18 residues.